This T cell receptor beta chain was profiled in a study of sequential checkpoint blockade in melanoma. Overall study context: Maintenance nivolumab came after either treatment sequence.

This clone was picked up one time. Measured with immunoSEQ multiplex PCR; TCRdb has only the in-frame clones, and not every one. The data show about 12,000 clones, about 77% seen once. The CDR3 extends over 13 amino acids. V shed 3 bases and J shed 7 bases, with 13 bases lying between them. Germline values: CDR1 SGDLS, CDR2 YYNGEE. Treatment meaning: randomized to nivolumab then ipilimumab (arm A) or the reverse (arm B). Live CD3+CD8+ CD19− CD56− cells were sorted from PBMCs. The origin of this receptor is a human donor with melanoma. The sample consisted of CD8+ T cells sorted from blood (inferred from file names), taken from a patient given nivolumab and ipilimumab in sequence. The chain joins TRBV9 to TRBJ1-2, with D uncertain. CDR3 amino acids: CASSAAVGVGYTF. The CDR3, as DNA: TGTGCCAGCAGCGCCGCGGTCGGGGTTGGCTACACCTTC.